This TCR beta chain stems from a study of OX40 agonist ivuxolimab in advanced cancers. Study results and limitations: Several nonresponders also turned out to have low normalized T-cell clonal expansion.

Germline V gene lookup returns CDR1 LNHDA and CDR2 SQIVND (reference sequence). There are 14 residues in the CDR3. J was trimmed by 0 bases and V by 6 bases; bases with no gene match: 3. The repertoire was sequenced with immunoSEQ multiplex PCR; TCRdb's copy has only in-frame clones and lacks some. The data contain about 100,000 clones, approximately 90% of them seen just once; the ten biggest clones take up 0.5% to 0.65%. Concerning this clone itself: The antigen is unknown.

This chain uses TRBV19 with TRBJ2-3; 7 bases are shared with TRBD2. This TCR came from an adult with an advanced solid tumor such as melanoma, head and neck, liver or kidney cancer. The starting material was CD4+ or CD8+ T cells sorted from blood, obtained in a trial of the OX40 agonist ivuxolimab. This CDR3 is CASRISGSTDTQYF. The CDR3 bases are TGTGCCAGTAGGATTAGCGGGAGCACAGATACGCAGTATTTT.